One sample yielded the 24 T cell receptor beta chains listed below, sequenced in a study of T cell clonality in common variable immunodeficiency. General observations from the study: Reportedly, TCR beta sequences from common variable immunodeficiency showed fewer deletions and N-nucleotide insertions.

The assay was immunoSEQ multiplex PCR, and TCRdb's table has in-frame clones only and misses some. Listed here are 25,000 to 30,000 clones without any singletons, the top ten holding approximately 3.8%. Antigen specificity for these receptors is unknown. Specimen: peripheral blood mononuclear cells. These TCRs come from a human donor with common variable immunodeficiency.

This clone was observed at least ten times. The sequenced fragment ends 3 residues before the CDR3 boundary, so the rest is inferred from the germline J gene. This rearrangement joins TRBV20-1 to TRBJ1-5; D is uncertain. The CDR3 has 14 residues. The V end was cut by 1 base, the J end by 0 bases, with 7 bases between. Germline V gene data show CDR1 as DFQATT and CDR2 as SNEGSKA (reference sequence). The DNA read from the CDR3 is TGCAGTGCTAGAGGAGGGTATAGCAATCAGCCC. The encoded protein is CSARGGYSNQP. The CDR3 in its entirety is CSARGGYSNQPQHF.

This clone was detected only a few times. The CDR3 end falls 3 residues outside the read, so it is completed with the germline J gene. The chain is built from TRBV2 and TRBJ2-7, with 9 bases lining up with TRBD2. Germline CDR1 is SNHLY and CDR2 is FYNNEI. This CDR3 region has 13 residues. V dropped 8 bases and J dropped 4; count of bases not matched to a gene: 6. The chain's CDR3 is CASRLAGVYEQYF. The sequenced CDR3 bases are TGTGCCAGCCGGTTAGCGGGAGTGTACGAG.

In this sample, this clone turned up many times. The CDR3 end falls 3 residues outside the read, so it is completed with the germline J gene. The J gene is TRBJ2-5, the V gene TRBV20-1, with D unresolved. CDR1 is DFQATT, CDR2 SNEGSKA, per germline (reference sequence). The CDR3 runs to 13 residues. Trimming shortened V by 3 bases and J by 5 bases, and 13 bases separated the two germline ends. The covered CDR3 bases are TGCAGTGCTAGTAGGCCAGGCCGGGAGACC. It codes for CSASRPGRET. The whole CDR3 sequence is CSASRPGRETQYF.

This clone was picked up many times. The read finishes 3 residues shy of the CDR3 end, and the germline J gene is used to complete it. This rearrangement joins TRBV11-2 to TRBJ2-1; no firm D call. V was clipped by 2 bases and J by 3 bases, with 11 bases between them. Germline assignment: CDR1 SGHAT and CDR2 FQNNGV. The CDR3 runs to 15 residues. The CDR3 loop reads CASSLISTDYNEQFF. The sequenced part of the CDR3 DNA is TGTGCCAGCAGCTTAATTTCTACCGACTACAATGAG.

Turning to this clone: The read stops 3 residues short of the end of the CDR3; the missing end is completed from the germline J gene. The chain has TRBV7-3 and TRBJ2-2, with 9 bases matching TRBD2. Per the germline V gene, CDR1 is SGHTA and CDR2 is FQGTGA. This CDR3 comprises 17 residues. The trim removed 7 bases at V and 6 bases at J, leaving 15 bases unmatched. The sequenced CDR3 bases are TGTGCCAGCAAAGGGGATCCTCTTAGCGGGAGTCCCGGGGAG. Translating it yields CASKGDPLSGSPGE. Given in full, the CDR3 is CASKGDPLSGSPGELFF.

In its sample, this clone was seen many times. The read ends 3 residues shy of where the CDR3 ends; the end is completed using the germline J gene. The chain couples TRBV5-1 to TRBJ1-1, with 7 bases that match TRBD1. The CDR3 contains 12 residues. Per the germline V gene, CDR1 is SGHRS and CDR2 is YFSETQ. J lost 5 bases, V lost 5 bases, and 3 bases had no gene match. CDR3: CASRIQGTEAFF. The sequenced CDR3 bases are TGCGCCAGCAGGATACAGGGGACTGAA.

This clone was seen a handful of times. Coverage ceases 3 residues before the CDR3 finishes, and the germline J gene fills in the end. The gene calls are TRBV20-1 and TRBJ2-3; the D gene is possibly TRBD1 (6 bases). V lost 3 bases and J lost 3, with 13 bases in between. Germline CDR1 reads DFQATT; CDR2 reads SNEGSKA (reference sequence). CDR3 size: 14 residues. The CDR3 loop reads CSASRQELTDTQYF. The sequenced part of the CDR3 DNA is TGCAGTGCTAGTAGACAGGAGCTGACAGATACG.

This clone was recorded many times. The read comes to an end 3 residues before the CDR3 does, leaving the germline J gene to fill in the end. This rearrangement joins TRBV7-2 to TRBJ2-1, with D tentatively TRBD1 (7 bases). CDR3 length: 14 residues. Germline V gene sequence: CDR1 SGHTA, CDR2 FQGNSA. V was shortened by 6 bases and J by 9 bases, with 18 bases between the two germline ends. CDR3 bases read: TGTGCCAGCAGGGAGGGGGCTCCGACTATTGAG. Translated: CASREGAPTIE. In full, the CDR3 reads CASREGAPTIEQFF.

This clone occurred a few times. The CDR3 goes on 3 residues after the read ends, and that part is filled in from the germline J gene. The rearrangement links TRBV6-4 to TRBJ2-1; TRBD2 agrees at 11 bases. The CDR3 spans 14 residues. Trimming cost V 6 bases and J 5 bases; bases outside gene matches: 3. The germline V gene has CDR1 MRHNA and CDR2 SNTAGT. This CDR3 reads CASSTSGSDNEQFF. The DNA read from the CDR3 is TGTGCCAGCAGCACTAGCGGGAGTGACAATGAG.

This clone was observed a handful of times. The read ends 3 residues shy of where the CDR3 ends; the end is completed using the germline J gene. This chain links TRBV20-1 with TRBJ2-1, with TRBD2 matching over 8 bases. Germline-derived CDR1 and CDR2 are DFQATT and SNEGSKA (reference sequence). The V segment lost 6 bases and the J segment 9 bases; nucleotides outside the gene matches: 13. The CDR3 contains 14 residues. The part of the CDR3 DNA that was read is TGCAGTGCCCCTCGGGGACTAGTCTCGGTTGAG. Its translation is CSAPRGLVSVE. The whole CDR3 protein is CSAPRGLVSVEQFF.

This clone came up many times. The read ends 3 residues shy of where the CDR3 ends; the end is completed using the germline J gene. The chain employs TRBV5-1 and TRBJ2-5, with 8 nucleotides matching TRBD1. Germline loops: CDR1 SGHRS, CDR2 YFSETQ. The junction had 6 bases not matched to a gene; V was cut back by 3 bases and J by 5 bases. The CDR3 has 14 residues. CDR3 amino acids: CASSSGQGGETQYF. The sequenced part of the CDR3 DNA is TGCGCCAGCAGCTCTGGACAGGGTGGCGAGACC. The complete variable domain, with remaining parts taken from reference TRBV5-1 and TRBJ2-5, reads KAGVTQTPRYLIKTRGQQVTLSCSPISGHRSVSWYQQTPGQGLQFLFEYFSETQRNKGNFPGRFSGRQFSNSRSEMNVSTLELGDSALYLCASSSGQGGETQYFGPGTRLLVL.

Comment on this clone: The sequence runs out 3 residues before the end of the CDR3; the remainder is reconstructed from the germline J gene. J is TRBJ2-2 and V is TRBV7-3; D may be TRBD1 or TRBD2 (7 bases each). V gave up 5 bases and J gave up 3 bases, with 19 bases separating them. The CDR3 spans 17 residues. Germline V gene lookup returns CDR1 SGHTA and CDR2 FQGTGA. CDR3 protein: CASSSPRGGGDTGELFF. The CDR3 DNA, read in part, is TGTGCCAGCAGCAGCCCCAGGGGAGGGGGCGACACCGGGGAG. Drawing the rest from reference TRBV7-3 and TRBJ2-2, the complete variable domain is GAGVSQTPSNKVTEKGKYVELRCDPISGHTALYWYRQSLGQGPEFLIYFQGTGAADDSGLPNDRFFAVRPEGSVSTLKIQRTERGDSAVYLCASSSPRGGGDTGELFFGEGSRLTVL.

In its sample, this clone was seen many times. The read comes to an end 3 residues before the CDR3 does, leaving the germline J gene to fill in the end. The chain is built from TRBV20-1 and TRBJ2-2, with 13 bases lining up with TRBD2. CDR3 length: 14 amino acids. The V segment lost 6 bases and the J segment 7 bases; nucleotides outside the gene matches: 5. Germline assignment: CDR1 DFQATT and CDR2 SNEGSKA (reference sequence). The covered CDR3 bases are TGCAGTGCCTCTAGACTAGCGGGAGGCGGGGAG. Its protein is CSASRLAGGGE. The complete CDR3 sequence is CSASRLAGGGELFF.

The table lists this clone with a few counts. Coverage ceases 3 residues before the CDR3 finishes, and the germline J gene fills in the end. This chain joins TRBV6-1 and TRBJ1-2; a weak D match, TRBD1 (6 bases). Trimming stripped 0 bases from V and 3 bases from J, with 14 bases between. Germline assignment: CDR1 MNHNS and CDR2 SASEGT. The CDR3 is 16 residues long. CDR3 amino acids: CASSEAGDNWDYGYTF. The sequenced part of the CDR3 DNA is TGTGCCAGCAGTGAAGCGGGGGACAACTGGGACTATGGC.

This clone was observed a handful of times. From the germline J gene comes the end of the CDR3, since the read stops 3 residues before it. Other DNA sequences of this sample code for an identical CDR3. The chain uses TRBV19 and TRBJ1-2, with D possibly matching TRBD1 (5 bases). The V gene lost 6 bases and the J gene lost 0 bases, with 14 bases spanning the gap. Germline V gene lookup returns CDR1 LNHDA and CDR2 SQIVND (reference sequence). The CDR3 covers 15 residues. The chain's CDR3 is CASSPRQSTNYGYTF. The covered CDR3 bases are TGTGCCAGTAGCCCCCGACAGAGCACTAACTATGGC.

Note on this clone: The sequenced fragment ends 3 residues before the CDR3 boundary, so the rest is inferred from the germline J gene. The J gene is TRBJ2-1, the V gene TRBV18; TRBD2 aligns across 12 bases. The V and J ends lost 4 bases and 7 bases, in that order; junction bases with no gene match: 11. Per germline, CDR1 KGHSH and CDR2 LQKENI. This CDR3 is built from 17 residues. The CDR3 region is CASSLRGLAGLGNEQFF. The covered CDR3 bases are TGTGCCAGCTCACTGCGCGGACTAGCGGGACTAGGGAATGAG.

This clone was observed a few times. The read stops 3 residues short of the end of the CDR3; the missing end is completed from the germline J gene. The chain links TRBV2 to TRBJ2-6; TRBD1 matches 10 bases. CDR3 length equals 16 residues. Germline assignment: CDR1 SNHLY and CDR2 FYNNEI. V was pared by 6 bases and J by 2 bases, with 4 bases of the junction left unmatched. The CDR3 spells CASRQTGGAGANVLTF. CDR3 DNA (partial): TGTGCCAGCAGGCAGACAGGGGGCGCTGGGGCCAACGTC.

This clone has just a few counts. The observed sequence ends 3 residues before the CDR3 terminus, with the missing tail filled in from the germline J gene. This rearrangement joins TRBV2 to TRBJ2-6; 8 positions agree with TRBD1. The CDR3 is 17 residues long. V was pared by 4 bases and J by 4 bases, with 9 bases of the junction left unmatched. The germline V gene has CDR1 SNHLY and CDR2 FYNNEI. Partial CDR3 DNA: TGTGCCAGCAGTGTTCCGACAGGGGTGTTAGGGGCCAACGTC. Residues: CASSVPTGVLGANV. The CDR3 as a whole reads CASSVPTGVLGANVLTF.

This CDR3 reads CASSLARAGYTDTQYF. The CDR3 DNA, read in part, is TGTGCCAGCAGCTTAGCGCGAGCGGGGTACACAGATACG. The chain combines TRBV7-3 with TRBJ2-3; 7 bases are shared with TRBD2. Read data end 3 residues before the CDR3 end; the end is taken from the germline J gene. The ends lost 2 bases at V and 2 bases at J; junction bases unmatched: 7. The length of the CDR3 is 16 residues. Germline V CDR1 and CDR2: SGHTA, FQGTGA.

In its sample, this clone was seen a few times. With the read ending 3 residues before the CDR3 end, the germline J gene is used to fill in that end. This rearrangement joins TRBV7-3 to TRBJ2-5; 8 bases align to TRBD1. Germline V lookup: CDR1 SGHTA, CDR2 FQGTGA. CDR3 length: 14 residues. After removal of 4 bases from V and 4 bases from J, the junction contained 5 bases not matched to a gene. The CDR3 protein is CASSSGQGGETQYF. Partial CDR3 DNA: TGTGCCAGCAGCTCCGGACAGGGAGGAGAGACC.

This clone was seen a few times. The read terminates 3 residues ahead of where the CDR3 ends, so the germline J gene completes it. The J gene is TRBJ2-7, the V gene TRBV18, with TRBD1 matching over 8 bases. The ends lost 0 bases at V and 2 bases at J; junction bases unmatched: 3. This CDR3 region has 15 residues. Germline loops: CDR1 KGHSH, CDR2 LQKENI. CDR3 sequence reads: CASSPPGTGTYEQYF. The covered CDR3 bases are TGTGCCAGCTCACCACCGGGGACAGGTACCTACGAG. Full variable domain (remainder filled in from reference TRBV18 and TRBJ2-7): NAGVMQNPRHLVRRRGQEARLRCSPMKGHSHVYWYRQLPEEGLKFMVYLQKENIIDESGMPKERFSAEFPKEGPSILRIQQVVRGDSAAYFCASSPPGTGTYEQYFGPGTRLTVT.

This clone was seen more than once but under ten times. The CDR3 end is not reached by the read, which stops 3 residues before it; the germline J gene fills it in. The chain links TRBV18 to TRBJ2-7; D unresolved. Germline V gene sequence: CDR1 KGHSH, CDR2 LQKENI. V was pared by 3 bases and J by 2 bases, with 11 bases between. The CDR3 spans 14 residues. Partial CDR3 DNA: TGTGCCAGCTCACCTGTCGACAACACCTACGAG. It yields the protein CASSPVDNTYE. The whole CDR3 protein is CASSPVDNTYEQYF. The full variable domain, its missing parts supplied by reference TRBV18 and TRBJ2-7, is NAGVMQNPRHLVRRRGQEARLRCSPMKGHSHVYWYRQLPEEGLKFMVYLQKENIIDESGMPKERFSAEFPKEGPSILRIQQVVRGDSAAYFCASSPVDNTYEQYFGPGTRLTVT.

This clone was counted many times. The DNA ends 3 residues before the CDR3 does, and the rest of the CDR3 is filled in from the germline J gene. The chain uses TRBV20-1 and TRBJ2-1; D is possibly TRBD1 (5 bases). The CDR3 covers 15 residues. V was shortened by 0 bases and J by 3 bases, with 12 bases between the two germline ends. Germline loops: CDR1 DFQATT, CDR2 SNEGSKA (reference sequence). The CDR3 sequence is CSAREAGLGYNEQFF. CDR3 bases read: TGCAGTGCTAGAGAAGCAGGGCTAGGCTACAATGAG.

To note about this clone: The CDR3 end lies 3 residues beyond the end of the read and is filled in from the germline J gene. V and J are TRBV2 and TRBJ2-7; D unclear. This CDR3 is built from 12 residues. V was clipped by 3 bases and J by 1 base, with 4 bases between them. Germline-derived CDR1 and CDR2 are SNHLY and FYNNEI. CDR3 DNA (partial): TGTGCCAGCAGTGACAATTCCTACGAG. It translates to CASSDNSYE. Given in full, the CDR3 is CASSDNSYEQYF. Full variable domain (outside the CDR3, taken from reference TRBV2 and TRBJ2-7): EPEVTQTPSHQVTQMGQEVILRCVPISNHLYFYWYRQILGQKVEFLVSFYNNEISEKSEIFDDQFSVERPDGSNFTLKIRSTKLEDSAMYFCASSDNSYEQYFGPGTRLTVT.